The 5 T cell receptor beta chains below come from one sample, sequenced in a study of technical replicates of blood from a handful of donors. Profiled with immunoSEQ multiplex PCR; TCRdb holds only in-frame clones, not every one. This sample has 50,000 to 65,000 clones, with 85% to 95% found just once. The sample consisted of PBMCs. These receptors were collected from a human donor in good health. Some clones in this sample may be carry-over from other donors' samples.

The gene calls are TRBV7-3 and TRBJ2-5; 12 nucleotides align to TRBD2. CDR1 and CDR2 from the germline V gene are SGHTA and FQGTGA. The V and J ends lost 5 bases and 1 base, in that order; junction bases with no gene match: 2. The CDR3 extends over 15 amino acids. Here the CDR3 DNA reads TGTGCCAGCAGCCTAGCGGGGGGGACCCAAGAGACCCAGTACTTC. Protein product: CASSLAGGTQETQYF.

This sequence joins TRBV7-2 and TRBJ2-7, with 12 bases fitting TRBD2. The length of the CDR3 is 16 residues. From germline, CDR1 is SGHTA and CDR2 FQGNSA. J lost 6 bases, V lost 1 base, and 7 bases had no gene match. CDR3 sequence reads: CASSLVLAGGSGEQYF. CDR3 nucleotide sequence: TGTGCCAGCAGCTTAGTACTAGCGGGGGGCAGTGGCGAGCAGTACTTC.

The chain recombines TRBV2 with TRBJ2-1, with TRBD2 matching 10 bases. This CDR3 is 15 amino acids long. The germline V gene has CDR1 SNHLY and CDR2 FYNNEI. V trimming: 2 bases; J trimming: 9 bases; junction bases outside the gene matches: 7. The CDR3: CASSELLAGVTEQFF. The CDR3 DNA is TGTGCCAGCAGTGAACTCCTAGCGGGAGTTACTGAGCAGTTCTTC.

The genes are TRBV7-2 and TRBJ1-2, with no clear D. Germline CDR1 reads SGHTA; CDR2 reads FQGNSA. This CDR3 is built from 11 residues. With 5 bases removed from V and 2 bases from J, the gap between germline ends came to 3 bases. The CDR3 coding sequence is TGTGCCAGCAGCGAGAACTATGGCTACACCTTC. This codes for CASSENYGYTF. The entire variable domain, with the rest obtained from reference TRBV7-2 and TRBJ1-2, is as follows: GAGVSQSPSNKVTEKGKDVELRCDPISGHTALYWYRQSLGQGLEFLIYFQGNSAPDKSGLPSDRFSAERTGGSVSTLTIQRTQQEDSAVYLCASSENYGYTFGSGTRLTVV.

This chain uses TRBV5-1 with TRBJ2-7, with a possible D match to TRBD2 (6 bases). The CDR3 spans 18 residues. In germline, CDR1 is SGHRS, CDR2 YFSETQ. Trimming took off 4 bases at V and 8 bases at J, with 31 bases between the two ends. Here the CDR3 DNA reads TGCGCCAGCAGCGCACGACGGTTTAGCGGACTCCAACCCCCTCAGCAGTACTTC. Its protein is CASSARRFSGLQPPQQYF.